What follows are 16 T cell receptor beta chains derived from one specimen sequenced in a study of cytomegalovirus exposure and HLA in healthy donors. PCR was performed using 60 Vbeta and 13 Jbeta primers. Produced via immunoSEQ multiplex PCR; TCRdb's table is partial and in-frame only. Of approximately 69,000 clones in the sample, 60% to 80% were seen once. Sequences were obtained from PBMCs. The source of these receptors is a woman in her 30s in good health and CMV-seropositive.

Only a few counts were recorded for this clone. The V gene is TRBV6-1, the J gene TRBJ2-5; unclear D gene. V lost 0 bases, J lost 2 bases, and 10 bases lay in between. Germline-derived CDR1 and CDR2 are MNHNS and SASEGT. This CDR3 contains 15 residues. CDR3 sequence: CASSEAHILQETQYF. The DNA for the CDR3 is TGTGCCAGCAGTGAAGCGCACATCCTTCAAGAGACCCAGTACTTC.

This clone was observed a few times. V is TRBV6-5 and J is TRBJ2-2, with 8 bases identical to TRBD2. Germline CDR1 is MNHEY and CDR2 is SVGAGI. The V segment lost 5 bases and the J segment 4 bases; nucleotides outside the gene matches: 6. The CDR3 is 15 residues long. Here the CDR3 DNA reads TGTGCCAGCAGTGCCGGGACTAGACCCACCGGGGAGCTGTTTTTT. This gives the protein CASSAGTRPTGELFF.

The rearrangement uses TRBV7-9 and TRBJ1-1; weak D call: TRBD1 (6 bases). CDR3 length: 14 amino acids. The germline V gene encodes CDR1 SEHNR and CDR2 FQNEAQ (reference sequence). The V and J ends lost 6 bases and 4 bases respectively, with 15 bases between them. In nucleotides, the CDR3 is TGTGCCAGCAGACTAGGGGGTTCTTCCACTGAAGCTTTCTTT. Protein sequence: CASRLGGSSTEAFF.

The chain links TRBV5-1 to TRBJ2-3; D uncertain. Per germline, CDR1 SGHRS and CDR2 YFSETQ. CDR3 length: 12 residues. Trimming left V 3 bases short and J 3 bases short, with 5 bases between. The CDR3 DNA sequence: TGCGCCAGCAGCTATACTACAGATACGCAGTATTTT. Protein product: CASSYTTDTQYF.

V is TRBV28 and J is TRBJ1-2; D not certain. Germline V lookup: CDR1 MDHEN, CDR2 SYDVKM. V was shortened by 4 bases and J by 7 bases, with 13 bases between the two germline ends. The CDR3 loop spans 13 amino acids. CDR3 bases: TGTGCCAGCAGTTCGGAAACCGGGTTTGGCTACACCTTC. Translated: CASSSETGFGYTF.

The chain is built from TRBV2 and TRBJ1-2; D remains unclear. This CDR3 contains 13 residues. V lost 3 bases, J lost 2 bases, and 7 bases lay in between. Germline V gene data show CDR1 as SNHLY and CDR2 as FYNNEI. CDR3 sequence reads: CASSETANYGYTF. CDR3 nucleotide sequence: TGTGCCAGCAGTGAGACTGCAAACTATGGCTACACCTTC.

This clone came up a few times. V usage is TRBV30 and J usage is TRBJ2-1, with TRBD1 identical over 10 bases. V gave up 4 bases and J gave up 8 bases; unmatched junction bases: 11. CDR1 GTSNPN and CDR2 SVGIG come from the germline V gene (reference sequence). This CDR3 is built from 15 residues. CDR3 in amino acids: CAWKPPGQGRHEQFF. CDR3 DNA: TGTGCCTGGAAGCCTCCGGGACAGGGGCGCCATGAGCAGTTCTTC.

This clone came up a few times. V and J are TRBV5-1 and TRBJ1-2; 9 bases match TRBD1. Losses at the gene ends were 2 bases for V and 7 bases for J; bases not matched to a gene: 6. The CDR3 is made up of 14 amino acids. Per germline, CDR1 SGHRS and CDR2 YFSETQ. The CDR3: CASSFTLDRGGYTF. CDR3 DNA: TGCGCCAGCAGCTTCACCCTGGACAGGGGTGGCTACACCTTC.

The chain couples TRBV28 to TRBJ1-5; the match to TRBD1 covers 9 bases. This CDR3 region has 15 residues. The V gene's germline CDR1 is MDHEN and CDR2 SYDVKM. Unmatched junction bases numbered 6, after V lost 3 bases and J lost 6 bases. CDR3 sequence (DNA): TGTGCCAGCAGTTTGAGACAGGGGGTTAGTCAGCCCCAGCATTTT. As protein: CASSLRQGVSQPQHF. Drawing the rest from reference TRBV28 and TRBJ1-5, the complete variable domain is DVKVTQSSRYLVKRTGEKVFLECVQDMDHENMFWYRQDPGLGLRLIYFSYDVKMKEKGDIPEGYSVSREKKERFSLILESASTNQTSMYLCASSLRQGVSQPQHFGDGTRLSIL.

The chain links TRBV28 to TRBJ1-5; 7 nucleotides line up with TRBD1. The trim removed 7 bases at V and 4 bases at J, leaving 7 bases unmatched. The CDR3 consists of 14 residues. Germline V gene data show CDR1 as MDHEN and CDR2 as SYDVKM. The DNA of the CDR3 is TGTGCCAGCATGACCGGGACAGCTAATCAGCCCCAGCATTTT. Translated: CASMTGTANQPQHF.

V gene TRBV2 combines with J gene TRBJ2-1; 7 positions agree with TRBD1. This CDR3 contains 16 residues. V gave up 5 bases and J gave up 2 bases; unmatched junction bases: 9. Germline lookup yields CDR1 SNHLY and CDR2 FYNNEI. Here the CDR3 reads CASSILGQAAYNEQFF. CDR3 nucleotides: TGTGCCAGCAGTATCCTTGGACAGGCAGCCTACAATGAGCAGTTCTTC.

The rearrangement links TRBV30 to TRBJ2-3; 9 positions agree with TRBD2. In germline, CDR1 is GTSNPN, CDR2 SVGIG (reference sequence). The CDR3 contains 17 residues. J was trimmed by 2 bases and V by 0 bases; bases with no gene match: 9. CDR3 bases: TGTGCCTGGAGTGTACATTTGCGGGAGGGCCTCACAGATACGCAGTATTTT. This translates into CAWSVHLREGLTDTQYF.

The chain carries TRBV7-7 and TRBJ2-7; the D gene is possibly TRBD2 (6 bases). V was cut by 5 bases and J by 0 bases, with 8 bases left in between. The CDR3 covers 13 residues. Germline CDR1 and CDR2: SSHAT and FNYEAQ (reference sequence). The CDR3 loop reads CASSNGGSYEQYF. CDR3 DNA: TGTGCCAGCAGCAACGGGGGCTCCTACGAGCAGTACTTC.

The rearrangement uses TRBV7-6 and TRBJ1-2; 8 nucleotides line up with TRBD1. Germline CDR1 SGHVS, CDR2 FNYEAQ. The CDR3 runs to 15 residues. With 5 bases clipped from V and 1 base from J, the junction kept 6 bases outside the gene matches. CDR3: CASSDRGELNYGYTF. Here the CDR3 DNA reads TGTGCCAGCAGCGACAGGGGTGAACTTAACTATGGCTACACCTTC.

The V call is TRBV5-1, the J call TRBJ2-7, with 9 nucleotides matching TRBD1. Germline V CDR1 and CDR2: SGHRS, YFSETQ. V shed 4 bases, J shed 5 bases, and the junction held 10 bases outside the gene matches. This CDR3 has 15 amino acids. CDR3 in amino acids: CASSLTGQGVDEQYF. The CDR3 DNA is TGCGCCAGCAGCCTAACGGGACAGGGAGTGGACGAGCAGTACTTC.

The genes are TRBV30 and TRBJ1-4; tentatively, D is TRBD1 (5 bases). V was pared by 0 bases and J by 2 bases, with 10 bases between. CDR1 is GTSNPN, CDR2 SVGIG, per germline (reference sequence). The CDR3 runs to 15 residues. Here the CDR3 DNA reads TGTGCCTGGAGTGTACTTCGACAGACTAATGAAAAACTGTTTTTT. Its protein is CAWSVLRQTNEKLFF.